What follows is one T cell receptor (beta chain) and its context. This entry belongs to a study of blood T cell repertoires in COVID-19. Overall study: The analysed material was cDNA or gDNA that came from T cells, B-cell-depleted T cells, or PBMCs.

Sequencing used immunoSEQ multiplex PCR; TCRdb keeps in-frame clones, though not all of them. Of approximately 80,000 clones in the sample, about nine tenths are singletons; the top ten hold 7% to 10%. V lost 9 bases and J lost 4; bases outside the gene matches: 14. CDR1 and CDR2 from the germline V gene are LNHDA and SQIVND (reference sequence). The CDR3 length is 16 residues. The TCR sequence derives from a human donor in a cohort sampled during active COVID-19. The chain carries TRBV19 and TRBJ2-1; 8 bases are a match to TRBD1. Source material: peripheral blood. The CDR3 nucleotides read TGTGCCAGCTTCCAGGGGGCTGGGGGTTCGTACAATGAGCAGTTCTTC. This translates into CASFQGAGGSYNEQFF.